This T cell receptor (beta chain) was identified in a study of T cell repertoires in cytomegalovirus infection. General study points: The response measured ex vivo was dominated by TCR beta clonotypes (HLA-C-restricted and CMV-specific).

CDR3 length: 16 amino acids. Germline V lookup: CDR1 SGHVS, CDR2 FQNEAQ. A word on this clonotype: Its antigen is not known. It may be a read error: a sequence one base away is much more abundant.

In TCRdb, the reads were re-called with MiXCR into one record per CDR3 protein. This table holds fewer than 1,000,000 distinct CDR3 sequences, around 32% found once. The V and J genes are TRBV7-8 and TRBJ2-7; 10 bases align to TRBD1. Sequenced here: cultured CD8+ T cells from PBMCs, sampled from culture after CMV antigen stimulation. The source is a human donor in good health (CMV status not recorded). Some clones in this sample may be carry-over from other donors' samples. CDR3 DNA: TGTGCCAACAGCTTGTCCGGGACAGGGGATCGCTACGAGCAGTACTTC. Translating it yields CANSLSGTGDRYEQYF.